This T cell receptor (beta chain) was observed in a study of control samples from healthy donors and cancer patients. The germline gives CDR1 MGHRA, CDR2 YSYEKL. Trimming cost V 4 bases and J 3 bases; bases outside gene matches: 2. This CDR3 spans 14 amino acids. TCRdb keeps only in-frame clones here, not all; method: immunoSEQ multiplex PCR. The profile shows 110,000 to 150,000 clones, approximately 94% of them singletons. The sample was blood. This sequence joins TRBV4-1 and TRBJ1-5; TRBD1 agrees at 8 bases. This clonotype was obtained from a man in his forties or fifties in good health. This chain's CDR3 is CASSLTGVNQPQHF. CDR3 bases: TGCGCCAGCAGCCTGACAGGGGTCAATCAGCCCCAGCATTTT.